This passage covers 22 T cell receptor beta chains from one sample sequenced in a study of cytomegalovirus exposure and HLA in healthy donors. The study ran its PCR with 60 Vbeta and 13 Jbeta primers. Libraries were prepared by immunoSEQ multiplex PCR; TCRdb keeps only in-frame clonotypes and omits some of them. Of under 200,000 clones listed, under 85% are singletons. Material for sequencing was PBMCs. All receptors derive from a woman aged 18-30 years in good health and CMV-seropositive.

V usage is TRBV27 and J usage is TRBJ2-7, with 9 bases fitting TRBD1. V lost 5 bases to trimming and J lost 7 bases; unmatched junction nucleotides: 9. This CDR3 is 14 amino acids long. Germline V gene sequence: CDR1 MNHEY, CDR2 SMNVEV (reference sequence). DNA for the CDR3: TGTGCCAGCAGTGTGGGGACAGGGTTGGTAGAGCAGTACTTC. This gives the protein CASSVGTGLVEQYF.

The chain carries TRBV7-3 and TRBJ1-6, with TRBD1 matching over 7 bases. Germline V gene sequence: CDR1 SGHTA, CDR2 FQGTGA. The CDR3 runs 14 residues. V gave up 5 bases and J gave up 9 bases; unmatched junction bases: 7. CDR3 bases: TGTGCCAGCAGCAGCGACAGGGTTCGTTCACCCCTCCACTTT. It specifies CASSSDRVRSPLHF. Using reference TRBV7-3 and TRBJ1-6 for the parts outside the CDR3, the full variable domain is GAGVSQTPSNKVTEKGKYVELRCDPISGHTALYWYRQSLGQGPEFLIYFQGTGAADDSGLPNDRFFAVRPEGSVSTLKIQRTERGDSAVYLCASSSDRVRSPLHFGNGTRLTVT.

This clone occurred once. Other DNA sequences of this sample code for an identical CDR3. The gene calls are TRBV7-9 and TRBJ2-7, with D perhaps TRBD2 (6 bases). Germline V CDR1 and CDR2: SEHNR, FQNEAQ (reference sequence). The V end was cut by 3 bases, the J end by 3 bases, with 15 bases between. The length of the CDR3 is 15 residues. The CDR3 region is CASSLRRGDFYEQYF. The CDR3 DNA sequence: TGTGCCAGCAGCTTGAGGCGGGGAGACTTCTACGAGCAGTACTTC. The variable domain in full, completed from reference TRBV7-9 and TRBJ2-7, reads DTGVSQNPRHKITKRGQNVTFRCDPISEHNRLYWYRQTLGQGPEFLTYFQNEAQLEKSRLLSDRFSAERPKGSFSTLEIQRTEQGDSAMYLCASSLRRGDFYEQYFGPGTRLTVT.

The chain couples TRBV18 to TRBJ1-3; D not certain. The V end lost 8 bases, the J end lost 0 bases, and 14 bases lay between the germline ends. Germline loops: CDR1 KGHSH, CDR2 LQKENI. The length of the CDR3 is 15 residues. The CDR3 reads CASHGEAFSGNTIYF. The CDR3 DNA sequence: TGTGCCAGCCACGGGGAGGCTTTCTCTGGAAACACCATATATTTT.

This chain connects TRBV2 to TRBJ1-1; tentative D call: TRBD1 (6 bases). The CDR3 sequence is 14 residues long. Trimming left V 5 bases short and J 1 base short, with 11 bases between. Per the germline V gene, CDR1 is SNHLY and CDR2 is FYNNEI. This chain's CDR3 is CASSPLTGNTEAFF. In DNA, the CDR3 is TGTGCCAGCAGTCCTTTGACAGGGAACACTGAAGCTTTCTTT.

The chain has TRBV7-9 and TRBJ2-3; 7 bases fit TRBD2. CDR1 SEHNR and CDR2 FQNEAQ come from the germline V gene (reference sequence). V trimming: 5 bases; J trimming: 6 bases; junction bases outside the gene matches: 14. There are 16 residues in the CDR3. The CDR3 DNA reads as TGTGCCAGCAGCCTCCGACTAGCAACCCGAGGGGATACGCAGTATTTT. It codes for CASSLRLATRGDTQYF.

The chain uses TRBV14 and TRBJ2-1, with D unclear. The V end lost 0 bases, the J end lost 3 bases, and 9 bases lay between the germline ends. The CDR3 extends over 15 amino acids. Per germline, CDR1 SGHDN and CDR2 FVKESK. The CDR3 reads CASSQDTGFYNEQFF. In nucleotides, the CDR3 is TGTGCCAGCAGCCAAGATACTGGTTTCTACAATGAGCAGTTCTTC.

This chain connects TRBV6-1 to TRBJ2-7; D is perhaps TRBD2 (5 bases). The germline V and J ends were trimmed by 3 bases and 9 bases, with 12 bases remaining between them. CDR1 and CDR2 from the germline V gene are MNHNS and SASEGT. The CDR3 is made up of 12 amino acids. CDR3 sequence: CASSDRPGRQYF. The CDR3 DNA follows: TGTGCCAGCAGTGATCGTCCGGGGAGGCAGTACTTC.

The chain is built from TRBV5-6 and TRBJ1-3, with TRBD1 matching 10 bases. V was pared by 3 bases and J by 1 base, with 7 bases of the junction left unmatched. The CDR3 is 17 amino acids. Per the germline V gene, CDR1 is SGHDT and CDR2 is YYEEEE. The CDR3 is CASSWPGTGVSGNTIYF. In nucleotides, the CDR3 is TGTGCCAGCAGCTGGCCCGGGACAGGGGTTTCTGGAAACACCATATATTTT.

V gene TRBV7-3 combines with J gene TRBJ2-1; 7 bases match TRBD2. With 1 base clipped from V and 2 bases from J, the junction kept 2 bases outside the gene matches. The CDR3 contains 15 residues. Germline V CDR1 and CDR2: SGHTA, FQGTGA. CDR3 loop: CASSLNRGAYNEQFF. The CDR3 DNA reads as TGTGCCAGCAGCTTAAATCGGGGGGCCTACAATGAGCAGTTCTTC. Together with reference TRBV7-3 and TRBJ2-1, the CDR3 gives the full variable domain: GAGVSQTPSNKVTEKGKYVELRCDPISGHTALYWYRQSLGQGPEFLIYFQGTGAADDSGLPNDRFFAVRPEGSVSTLKIQRTERGDSAVYLCASSLNRGAYNEQFFGPGTRLTVL.

This clone has more than one count but fewer than ten. One junction end does not reproduce the germline sequence, and a read error may be involved. The V and J genes are TRBV7-9 and TRBJ2-7; 8 bases are shared with TRBD2. CDR1 is SEHNR, CDR2 FQNEAQ, per germline (reference sequence). This CDR3 comprises 13 residues. CDR3 residues: CSSSLAGSYEQYF. The CDR3 DNA follows: TGTTCCAGCAGCTTAGCGGGGAGTTACGAGCAGTACTTC.

V and J are TRBV11-1 and TRBJ2-6; TRBD1 matches at 9 bases. CDR3 length: 19 amino acids. J gave up 1 base and V 1 base, and 8 bases lay outside the gene matches. Germline-derived CDR1 and CDR2 are SGHAT and FQDESV (reference sequence). The CDR3 coding sequence is TGTGCCAGCAGCTTAGATGGGACAGGGAGCCCTTCTGGGGCCAACGTCCTGACTTTC. This sequence encodes CASSLDGTGSPSGANVLTF.

The chain links TRBV12-5 to TRBJ2-1, with 13 bases that match TRBD2. The ends lost 2 bases at V and 7 bases at J; junction bases unmatched: 5. This CDR3 spans 16 amino acids. Germline CDR1 LGHNT, CDR2 FRNRAP. The DNA for the CDR3 is TGTGCTAGTGGTTTGACTAGCGGGGGGGCCAGGAATGAGCAGTTCTTC. It codes for CASGLTSGGARNEQFF.

This clone was seen a handful of times. CDR3 residues: CATSRGTSGGPGELFF. CDR3 in DNA: TGTGCCACCAGCAGAGGAACTAGCGGGGGCCCCGGGGAGCTGTTTTTT. The V gene is TRBV15, the J gene TRBJ2-2; 11 bases agree with TRBD2. Germline values: CDR1 LNHNV, CDR2 YYDKDF (reference sequence). With V trimmed by 1 base and J by 6 bases, 4 bases remained unmatched. This CDR3 has 16 residues.

The gene calls are TRBV9 and TRBJ1-5; the match to TRBD1 covers 9 bases. Germline V gene data show CDR1 as SGDLS and CDR2 as YYNGEE. The V gene end was trimmed by 3 bases and the J gene end by 4 bases; junction bases not matched to a gene: 5. This CDR3 contains 15 residues. CDR3: CASSGTGTGNQPQHF. CDR3 DNA sequence: TGTGCCAGCAGCGGAACCGGGACAGGGAATCAGCCCCAGCATTTT. The whole variable domain, filled in from reference TRBV9 and TRBJ1-5, reads DSGVTQTPKHLITATGQRVTLRCSPRSGDLSVYWYQQSLDQGLQFLIQYYNGEERAKGNILERFSAQQFPDLHSELNLSSLELGDSALYFCASSGTGTGNQPQHFGDGTRLSIL.

The V call is TRBV10-3, the J call TRBJ2-2; TRBD1 is a possible D gene (5 bases). Germline loops: CDR1 ENHRY, CDR2 SYGVKD. Between the trimmed V and J ends, which lost 1 base and 4 bases, there was a span of 7 bases. CDR3 length: 14 residues. This CDR3 reads CAISELDTTGELFF. DNA of the CDR3: TGTGCCATCAGTGAGTTGGACACCACCGGGGAGCTGTTTTTT.

This clone has only one observation. The rearrangement uses TRBV14 and TRBJ1-2; D gene unclear. This CDR3 is 15 amino acids long. The ends were cut back, 1 base at V and 4 bases at J, with 13 bases in the middle. Germline V lookup: CDR1 SGHDN, CDR2 FVKESK. CDR3 protein: CASSQGSMEGYGYTF. Here the CDR3 DNA reads TGTGCCAGCAGCCAAGGGTCCATGGAGGGCTATGGCTACACCTTC.

The chain joins TRBV27 to TRBJ2-7; tentative D call: TRBD1 (5 bases). Germline values: CDR1 MNHEY, CDR2 SMNVEV (reference sequence). The V gene lost 4 bases and the J gene lost 2 bases, with 15 bases spanning the gap. The CDR3 totals 15 residues. Written as DNA, the CDR3 is TGTGCCAGCAGTTCGACACCGACAGCCGCCTACGAGCAGTACTTC. Protein product: CASSSTPTAAYEQYF.

J is TRBJ1-2 and V is TRBV5-1; the match to TRBD1 covers 7 bases. Germline V gene data show CDR1 as SGHRS and CDR2 as YFSETQ. The CDR3 totals 15 residues. The J segment lost 4 bases and the V segment lost 3 bases, leaving 9 bases of the junction unmatched. The chain's CDR3 is CASSWAQGLSYGYTF. For the CDR3, the DNA is TGCGCCAGCAGCTGGGCACAGGGGTTAAGCTATGGCTACACCTTC.

The chain couples TRBV5-6 to TRBJ2-7, with D tentatively TRBD2 (7 bases). This CDR3 comprises 14 residues. Germline lookup yields CDR1 SGHDT and CDR2 YYEEEE. The germline V and J ends were trimmed by 4 bases and 5 bases, with 16 bases remaining between them. The CDR3 coding sequence is TGTGCCAGCAGCAGGGGGGGGGCTGGGGACGAGCAGTACTTC. It specifies CASSRGGAGDEQYF. Full variable domain (outside the CDR3, taken from reference TRBV5-6 and TRBJ2-7): DAGVTQSPTHLIKTRGQQVTLRCSPKSGHDTVSWYQQALGQGPQFIFQYYEEEERQRGNFPDRFSGHQFPNYSSELNVNALLLGDSALYLCASSRGGAGDEQYFGPGTRLTVT.

This chain uses TRBV5-1 with TRBJ1-3; D gene uncertain. The CDR3 has 14 amino acids. The germline CDR1 and CDR2 sequences are SGHRS and YFSETQ. The V and J ends lost 0 bases and 0 bases respectively, with 4 bases between them. This chain's CDR3 is CASSLALSGNTIYF. In DNA, the CDR3 is TGCGCCAGCAGCTTGGCCCTCTCTGGAAACACCATATATTTT.

The V and J genes are TRBV19 and TRBJ2-7; tentative D call: TRBD2 (5 bases). Trimming shortened V by 5 bases and J by 2 bases, and 13 bases separated the two germline ends. The CDR3 is made up of 14 amino acids. Germline V gene sequence: CDR1 LNHDA, CDR2 SQIVND (reference sequence). The CDR3 bases are TGTGCCAGTAGTTCCGGGATAGACACCTACGAGCAGTACTTC. Encoded protein: CASSSGIDTYEQYF.